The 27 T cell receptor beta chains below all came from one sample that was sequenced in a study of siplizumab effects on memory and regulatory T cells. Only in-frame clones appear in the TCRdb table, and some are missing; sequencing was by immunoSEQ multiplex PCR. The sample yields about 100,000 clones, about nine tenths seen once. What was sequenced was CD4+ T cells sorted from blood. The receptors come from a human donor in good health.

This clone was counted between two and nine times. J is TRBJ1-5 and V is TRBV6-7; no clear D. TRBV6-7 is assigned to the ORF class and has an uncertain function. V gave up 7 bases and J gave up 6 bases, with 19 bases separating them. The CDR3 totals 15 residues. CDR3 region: CASTERVLIVQPQHF. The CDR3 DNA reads TGTGCCAGCACAGAACGGGTACTGATTGTTCAGCCCCAGCATTTT.

CDR3 DNA: TGTGCCAGCAGAGAGGACGGAGCAGCCTACGAGCAGTACTTC. Translating it yields CASREDGAAYEQYF. This chain connects TRBV25-1 to TRBJ2-7, with D uncertain. Trimming took off 6 bases at V and 2 bases at J, with 14 bases between the two ends. Germline loops: CDR1 MGHDK, CDR2 SYGVNS. The CDR3 loop spans 14 amino acids.

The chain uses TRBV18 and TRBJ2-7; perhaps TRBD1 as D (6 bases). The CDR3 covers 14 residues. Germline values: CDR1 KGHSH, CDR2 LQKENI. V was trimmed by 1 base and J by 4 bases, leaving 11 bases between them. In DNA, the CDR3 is TGTGCCAGCTCACCACGGGACACCCGGTACGAGCAGTACTTC. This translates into CASSPRDTRYEQYF.

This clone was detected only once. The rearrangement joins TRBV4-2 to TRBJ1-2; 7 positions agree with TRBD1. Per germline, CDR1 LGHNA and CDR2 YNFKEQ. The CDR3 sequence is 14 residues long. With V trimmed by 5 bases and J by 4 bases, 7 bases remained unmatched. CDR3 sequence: CASSVTGALYGYTF. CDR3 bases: TGTGCCAGCAGCGTCACAGGGGCCCTCTATGGCTACACCTTC.

DNA for the CDR3: TGTGCCTGGAGTATTGACTCTGGGGCCAACGTCCTGACTTTC. Protein sequence: CAWSIDSGANVLTF. The V and J genes are TRBV30 and TRBJ2-6; unclear D gene. Per the germline V gene, CDR1 is GTSNPN and CDR2 is SVGIG (reference sequence). Trimming took off 2 bases at V and 0 bases at J, with 5 bases between the two ends. This CDR3 comprises 14 residues.

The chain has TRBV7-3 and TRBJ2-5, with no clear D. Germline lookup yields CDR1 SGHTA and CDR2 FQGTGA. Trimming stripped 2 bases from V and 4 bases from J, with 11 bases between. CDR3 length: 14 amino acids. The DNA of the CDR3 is TGTGCCAGCAGCTTAGGTCCCCCTCCAGAGACCCAGTACTTC. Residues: CASSLGPPPETQYF.

The CDR3 region has the DNA TGTGCCATCACCCAAGGGACAGGCAACGGAAACACCATATATTTT. Translated, it gives CAITQGTGNGNTIYF. The J gene is TRBJ1-3, the V gene TRBV10-3, with 8 nucleotides matching TRBD1. From germline, CDR1 is ENHRY and CDR2 SYGVKD. V dropped 7 bases and J dropped 4; count of bases not matched to a gene: 9. CDR3 length: 15 amino acids.

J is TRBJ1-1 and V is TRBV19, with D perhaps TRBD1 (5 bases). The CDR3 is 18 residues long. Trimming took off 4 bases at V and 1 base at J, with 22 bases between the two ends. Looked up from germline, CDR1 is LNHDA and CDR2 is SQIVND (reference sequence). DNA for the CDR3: TGTGCCAGTAGTAGGGGAGGGGCCCAACGCCCGCGGAACACTGAAGCTTTCTTT. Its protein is CASSRGGAQRPRNTEAFF.

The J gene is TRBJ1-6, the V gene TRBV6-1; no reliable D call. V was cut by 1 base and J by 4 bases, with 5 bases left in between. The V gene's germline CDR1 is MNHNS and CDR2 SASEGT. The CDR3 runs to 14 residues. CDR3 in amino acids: CASSEVSYNSPLHF. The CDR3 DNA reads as TGTGCCAGCAGTGAAGTCTCTTATAATTCACCCCTCCACTTT.

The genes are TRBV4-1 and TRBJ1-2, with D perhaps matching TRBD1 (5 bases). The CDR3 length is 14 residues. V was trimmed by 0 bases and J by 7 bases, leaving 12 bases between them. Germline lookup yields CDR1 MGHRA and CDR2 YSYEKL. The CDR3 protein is CASSQEGGVGGYTF. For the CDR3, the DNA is TGCGCCAGCAGCCAAGAGGGAGGGGTTGGTGGCTACACCTTC.

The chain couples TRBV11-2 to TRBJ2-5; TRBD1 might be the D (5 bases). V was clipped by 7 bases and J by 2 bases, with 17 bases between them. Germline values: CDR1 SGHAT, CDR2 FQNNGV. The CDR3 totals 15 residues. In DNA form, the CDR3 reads TGTGCCAGCACCCGAGTGGCAGGGCGACAAGAGACCCAGTACTTC. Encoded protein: CASTRVAGRQETQYF.

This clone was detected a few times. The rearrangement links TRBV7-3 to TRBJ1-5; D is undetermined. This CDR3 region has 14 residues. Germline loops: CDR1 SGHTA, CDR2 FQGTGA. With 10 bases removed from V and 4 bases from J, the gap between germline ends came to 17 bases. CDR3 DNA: TGTGCCAATTTTGGCAGACTACCTAATCAGCCCCAGCATTTT. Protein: CANFGRLPNQPQHF.

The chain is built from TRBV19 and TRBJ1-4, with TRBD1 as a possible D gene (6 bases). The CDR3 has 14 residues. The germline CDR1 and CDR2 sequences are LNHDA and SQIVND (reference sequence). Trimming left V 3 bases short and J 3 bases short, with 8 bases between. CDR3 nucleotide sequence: TGTGCCAGTAGTATTGGGGGCCCTAATGAAAAACTGTTTTTT. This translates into CASSIGGPNEKLFF. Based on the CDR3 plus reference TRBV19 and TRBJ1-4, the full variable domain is DGGITQSPKYLFRKEGQNVTLSCEQNLNHDAMYWYRQDPGQGLRLIYYSQIVNDFQKGDIAEGYSVSREKKESFPLTVTSAQKNPTAFYLCASSIGGPNEKLFFGSGTQLSVL.

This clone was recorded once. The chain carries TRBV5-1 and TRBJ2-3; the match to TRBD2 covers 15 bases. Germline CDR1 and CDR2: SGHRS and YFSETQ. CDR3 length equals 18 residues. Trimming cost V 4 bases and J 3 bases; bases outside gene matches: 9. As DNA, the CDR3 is TGCGCCAGCAGCGGGACTAGCGGGGGGCCCTTCAGGACAGATACGCAGTATTTT. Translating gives CASSGTSGGPFRTDTQYF.

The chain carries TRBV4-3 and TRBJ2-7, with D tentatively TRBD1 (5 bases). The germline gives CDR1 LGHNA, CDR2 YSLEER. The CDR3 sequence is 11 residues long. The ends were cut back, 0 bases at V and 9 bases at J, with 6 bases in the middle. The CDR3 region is CASSQDGAQYF. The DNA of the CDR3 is TGCGCCAGCAGCCAAGATGGGGCGCAGTACTTC.

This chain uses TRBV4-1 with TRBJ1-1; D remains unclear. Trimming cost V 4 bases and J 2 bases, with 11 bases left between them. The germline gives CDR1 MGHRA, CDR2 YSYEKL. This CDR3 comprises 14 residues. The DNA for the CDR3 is TGCGCCAGCAGCCGGCCCGGTGGCAACACTGAAGCTTTCTTT. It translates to CASSRPGGNTEAFF.

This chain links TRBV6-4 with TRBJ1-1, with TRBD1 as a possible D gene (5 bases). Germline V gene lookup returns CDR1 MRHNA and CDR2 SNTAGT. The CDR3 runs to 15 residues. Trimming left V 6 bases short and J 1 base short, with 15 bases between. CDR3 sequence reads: CASRIDSNWNTEAFF. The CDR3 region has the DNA TGTGCCAGCAGAATAGACAGTAATTGGAACACTGAAGCTTTCTTT.

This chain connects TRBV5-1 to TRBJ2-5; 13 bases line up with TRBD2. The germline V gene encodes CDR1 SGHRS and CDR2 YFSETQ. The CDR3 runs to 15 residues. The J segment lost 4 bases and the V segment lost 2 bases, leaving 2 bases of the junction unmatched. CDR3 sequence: CASSLGTSGAETQYF. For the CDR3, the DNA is TGCGCCAGCAGCTTAGGGACTAGCGGGGCAGAGACCCAGTACTTC.

The CDR3 protein is CASGHPGQGAPLDTEAFF. Here the CDR3 DNA reads TGTGCTAGTGGTCACCCGGGACAAGGGGCGCCTTTGGACACTGAAGCTTTCTTT. The genes are TRBV12-5 and TRBJ1-1, with a weak D call TRBD1 (6 bases). V gave up 5 bases and J gave up 3 bases, with 25 bases separating them. Per germline, CDR1 LGHNT and CDR2 FRNRAP. This CDR3 region has 18 residues.

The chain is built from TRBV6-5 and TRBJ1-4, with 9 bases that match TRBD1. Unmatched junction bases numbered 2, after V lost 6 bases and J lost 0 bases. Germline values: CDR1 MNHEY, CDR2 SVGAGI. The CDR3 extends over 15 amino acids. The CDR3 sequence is CASRRQGATNEKLFF. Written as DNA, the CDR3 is TGTGCCAGCAGGAGACAGGGGGCAACTAATGAAAAACTGTTTTTT.

Here the CDR3 DNA reads TGTGCCTGGTATACGGACAGGAGGAACTATGGCTACACCTTC. Protein: CAWYTDRRNYGYTF. The V and J genes are TRBV30 and TRBJ1-2, with 7 nucleotides matching TRBD1. The V segment lost 5 bases and the J segment 2 bases; nucleotides outside the gene matches: 8. Germline V gene lookup returns CDR1 GTSNPN and CDR2 SVGIG (reference sequence). CDR3 length: 14 residues.

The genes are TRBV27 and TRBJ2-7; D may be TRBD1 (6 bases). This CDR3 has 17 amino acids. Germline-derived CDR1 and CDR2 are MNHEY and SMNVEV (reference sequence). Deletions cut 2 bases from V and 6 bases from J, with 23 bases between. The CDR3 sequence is CASSLIFSRGRPLEQYF. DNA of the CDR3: TGTGCCAGCAGTTTAATTTTTTCCAGGGGCCGTCCTCTCGAGCAGTACTTC.

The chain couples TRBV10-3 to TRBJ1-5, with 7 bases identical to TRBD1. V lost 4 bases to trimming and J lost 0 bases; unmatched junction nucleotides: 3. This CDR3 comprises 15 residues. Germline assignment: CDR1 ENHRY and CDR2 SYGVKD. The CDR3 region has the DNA TGTGCCATCAGTGGACAGGGTTCTAGCAATCAGCCCCAGCATTTT. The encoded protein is CAISGQGSSNQPQHF.

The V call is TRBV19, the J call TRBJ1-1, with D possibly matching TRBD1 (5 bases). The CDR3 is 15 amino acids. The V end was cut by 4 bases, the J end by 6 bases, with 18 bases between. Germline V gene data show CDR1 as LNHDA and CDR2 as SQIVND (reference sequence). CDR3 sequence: CASSNQGGLGAEAFF. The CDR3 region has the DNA TGTGCCAGTAGTAACCAGGGAGGTTTGGGCGCTGAAGCTTTCTTT.

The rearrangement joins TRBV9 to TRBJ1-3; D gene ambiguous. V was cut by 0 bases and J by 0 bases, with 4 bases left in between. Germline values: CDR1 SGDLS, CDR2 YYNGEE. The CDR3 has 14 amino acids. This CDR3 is CASSVDNSGNTIYF. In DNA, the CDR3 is TGTGCCAGCAGCGTAGACAACTCTGGAAACACCATATATTTT.

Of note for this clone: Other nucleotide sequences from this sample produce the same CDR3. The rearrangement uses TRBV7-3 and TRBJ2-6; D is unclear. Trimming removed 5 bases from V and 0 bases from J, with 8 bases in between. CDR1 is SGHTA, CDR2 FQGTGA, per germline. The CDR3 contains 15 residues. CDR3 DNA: TGTGCCAGCAGCCTAGGGATCTCTGGGGCCAACGTCCTGACTTTC. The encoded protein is CASSLGISGANVLTF.

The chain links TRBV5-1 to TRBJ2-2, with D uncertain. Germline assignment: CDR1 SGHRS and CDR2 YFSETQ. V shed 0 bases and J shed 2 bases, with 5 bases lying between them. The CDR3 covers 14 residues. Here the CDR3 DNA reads TGCGCCAGCAGCTTGGCGGACAACACCGGGGAGCTGTTTTTT. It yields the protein CASSLADNTGELFF.